This T cell receptor beta chain derives from a study of spatial heterogeneity in lung cancer. This clonotype was detected many times. The target antigen is unknown. The germline CDR1 and CDR2 sequences are MNHNS and SASEGT. This CDR3 is 14 amino acids long. Trimming left V 6 bases short and J 1 base short, with 11 bases between. The sample's time point: sample taken at primary tumor resection. From tumor, nontumor lung or frozen PBMC, whole RNA was taken unsorted for sequencing. General study points: Compared with follow-up, resection was when ubiquitous expanded tumor TCRs appeared in blood more.

Every molecule of TCR cDNA had its own unique molecular identifier. A single record per CDR3 protein comes from TCRdb applying MiXCR to the 5' RACE reads. The sample includes over 90,000 distinct CDR3 sequences, about 9.4% seen only once; the top ten take less than 9%. The sample was PBMCs, taken at surgery. The origin of this receptor is a male donor with early-stage non-small cell lung cancer. This chain uses TRBV6-1 with TRBJ2-3, with D possibly matching TRBD2 (5 bases). CDR3 DNA sequence: TGTGCCAGCAGGAATTCCGGGGGCACAGATACGCAGTATTTT. It specifies CASRNSGGTDTQYF.